These 25 T cell receptor beta chains share one sample of origin, sequenced in a study of blood T cell repertoires in COVID-19. The method was immunoSEQ multiplex PCR; TCRdb's version includes in-frame clones alone and lacks a portion of them. The profile shows 450,000 to 600,000 clones, about nine tenths of them singletons. Sequencing was carried out using PBMCs or T cells enriched from blood (not recorded which). These TCRs come from a woman aged 18-29 years who had recovered from COVID-19.

The chain recombines TRBV28 with TRBJ1-5; 9 bases fit TRBD1. Germline CDR1 and CDR2: MDHEN and SYDVKM. CDR3 length equals 15 residues. Trimming took 5 bases from V and 5 from J; bases not matched to a gene: 7. DNA of the CDR3: TGTGCCAGCAGTCCCCCCCGGACAGGGGATCAGCCCCAGCATTTT. Encoded protein: CASSPPRTGDQPQHF.

The rearrangement uses TRBV12-5 and TRBJ1-1; weak D call: TRBD1 (6 bases). The CDR3 covers 15 residues. Germline V CDR1 and CDR2: LGHNT, FRNRAP. Trimming shortened V by 4 bases and J by 5 bases, and 17 bases separated the two germline ends. The CDR3 sequence is CASGSPTGTRTEAFF. In DNA, the CDR3 is TGTGCTAGTGGTTCCCCGACAGGAACCCGAACTGAAGCTTTCTTT.

The rearrangement links TRBV7-9 to TRBJ2-1, with D possibly matching TRBD2 (5 bases). The CDR3 contains 12 residues. Germline CDR1 SEHNR, CDR2 FQNEAQ (reference sequence). Trimming pared 5 bases from V and 14 bases from J, leaving 16 bases between. The CDR3 spells CASSPDTLGKFF. In nucleotides, the CDR3 is TGTGCCAGCAGCCCAGACACCCTCGGGAAGTTCTTC.

The J gene is TRBJ1-3, the V gene TRBV10-3, with 11 bases matching TRBD1. Trimming took 5 bases from V and 0 from J; bases not matched to a gene: 9. The germline CDR1 and CDR2 sequences are ENHRY and SYGVKD. The CDR3 is 18 residues long. The CDR3 protein is CAISPYSGTGGSGNTIYF. The CDR3 nucleotides are TGTGCCATCAGTCCCTATTCCGGGACAGGGGGCTCTGGAAACACCATATATTTT.

A few counts support this clone. The gene calls are TRBV11-2 and TRBJ1-1, with D unresolved. Germline CDR1 and CDR2: SGHAT and FQNNGV. This CDR3 has 14 amino acids. V was shortened by 4 bases and J by 4 bases, with 13 bases between the two germline ends. The chain's CDR3 is CASSSGVESTEAFF. The CDR3, as DNA: TGTGCCAGCAGCTCGGGAGTGGAGAGCACTGAAGCTTTCTTT.

The chain recombines TRBV2 with TRBJ2-5, with D possibly TRBD2 on 5 matching bases. From germline, CDR1 is SNHLY and CDR2 FYNNEI. The CDR3 is made up of 12 amino acids. V gave up 6 bases and J gave up 1 base, with 6 bases separating them. The CDR3 DNA reads as TGTGCCAGCAGCGGAGGCCAAGAGACCCAGTACTTC. This codes for CASSGGQETQYF.

Here the CDR3 DNA reads TGTGCCAGCAGCCAGGGACAGGGGGCTATTAACACTGAAGCTTTCTTT. It is translated as CASSQGQGAINTEAFF. The chain uses TRBV5-4 and TRBJ1-1; 12 nucleotides line up with TRBD1. Germline lookup yields CDR1 SGHNT and CDR2 YYREEE (reference sequence). The CDR3 covers 16 residues. The ends lost 4 bases at V and 2 bases at J; junction bases unmatched: 6.

A single count supports this clone. V and J are TRBV9 and TRBJ1-1; D is ambiguous. CDR1 and CDR2 from the germline V gene are SGDLS and YYNGEE. The CDR3 has 16 residues. Trimming shortened V by 0 bases and J by 1 base, and 13 bases separated the two germline ends. CDR3 protein: CASSVGSLLGNTEAFF. The CDR3, as DNA: TGTGCCAGCAGCGTAGGATCACTCCTAGGGAACACTGAAGCTTTCTTT.

The chain uses TRBV28 and TRBJ1-1; a weak D match, TRBD1 (6 bases). V gave up 3 bases and J gave up 4 bases, with 15 bases separating them. Germline-derived CDR1 and CDR2 are MDHEN and SYDVKM. The CDR3 has 15 residues. CDR3 nucleotides: TGTGCCAGCAGTTTTCCCGGGACATATCGCACTGAAGCTTTCTTT. Translated: CASSFPGTYRTEAFF.

The chain carries TRBV2 and TRBJ2-1; 11 bases are a match to TRBD2. This CDR3 has 21 amino acids. Trimming at V came to 3 bases and at J to 0 bases, leaving 16 bases not matched to a gene. Germline CDR1 SNHLY, CDR2 FYNNEI. The CDR3 coding sequence is TGTGCCAGCAGTGAGAGTAGCGGGGGGGGATTGTTGAGCCGCTCCTACAATGAGCAGTTCTTC. As protein: CASSESSGGGLLSRSYNEQFF.

This clone appeared a single time. The chain has TRBV10-3 and TRBJ2-2; TRBD1 might be the D (5 bases). This CDR3 contains 13 residues. Trimming took off 2 bases at V and 5 bases at J, with 6 bases between the two ends. The germline V gene has CDR1 ENHRY and CDR2 SYGVKD. This chain's CDR3 is CAISERGTGELFF. CDR3 in DNA: TGTGCCATCAGTGAGAGGGGTACCGGGGAGCTGTTTTTT.

This clone came up once. The chain links TRBV19 to TRBJ2-1, with TRBD2 matching 12 bases. The CDR3 has 18 residues. Germline V CDR1 and CDR2: LNHDA, SQIVND (reference sequence). J gave up 1 base and V 1 base, and 5 bases lay outside the gene matches. This chain's CDR3 is CASSIVASGGASYNEQFF. The DNA for the CDR3 is TGTGCCAGTAGTATAGTGGCTAGCGGGGGGGCTTCCTACAATGAGCAGTTCTTC.

The J gene is TRBJ2-2, the V gene TRBV5-1; D not resolved. Looked up from germline, CDR1 is SGHRS and CDR2 is YFSETQ. The CDR3 consists of 15 residues. V lost 0 bases, J lost 0 bases, and 6 bases lay in between. In DNA form, the CDR3 reads TGCGCCAGCAGCTTGGGACTTTCGAACACCGGGGAGCTGTTTTTT. It yields the protein CASSLGLSNTGELFF.

The table lists this clone with a count of one. The chain joins TRBV4-1 to TRBJ2-5; 12 bases fit TRBD2. The CDR3 has 18 amino acids. Germline V gene data show CDR1 as MGHRA and CDR2 as YSYEKL. V trimming: 0 bases; J trimming: 2 bases; junction bases outside the gene matches: 7. CDR3 amino acids: CASSQEASGGAKQETQYF. The CDR3 bases are TGCGCCAGCAGCCAAGAGGCTAGCGGGGGGGCAAAACAAGAGACCCAGTACTTC.

V is TRBV9 and J is TRBJ2-1, with TRBD1 as a possible D gene (6 bases). V dropped 0 bases and J dropped 8 bases, with 12 bases sitting between them. Germline CDR1 reads SGDLS; CDR2 reads YYNGEE. This CDR3 region has 14 residues. Here the CDR3 reads CASSVAPAGDEQFF. The DNA for the CDR3 is TGTGCCAGCAGCGTAGCCCCAGCAGGGGATGAGCAGTTCTTC.

The chain links TRBV27 to TRBJ1-2; D unclear. CDR1 and CDR2 from the germline V gene are MNHEY and SMNVEV (reference sequence). This CDR3 has 18 amino acids. The V gene lost 7 bases and the J gene lost 2 bases, with 26 bases spanning the gap. The CDR3 sequence is CASMPLGQIGLLNYGYTF. The CDR3 DNA is TGTGCCAGCATGCCCCTTGGGCAGATCGGACTATTAAACTATGGCTACACCTTC.

This rearrangement joins TRBV12-5 to TRBJ2-2, with TRBD1 as a possible D gene (5 bases). Trimming stripped 3 bases from V and 2 bases from J, with 10 bases between. CDR1 is LGHNT, CDR2 FRNRAP, per germline. There are 15 residues in the CDR3. The CDR3, as DNA: TGTGCTAGTGGTTTAGACAGTGTTAACACCGGGGAGCTGTTTTTT. This sequence encodes CASGLDSVNTGELFF.

This chain joins TRBV27 and TRBJ2-2, with 7 bases lining up with TRBD1. The V gene end was trimmed by 6 bases and the J gene end by 6 bases; junction bases not matched to a gene: 4. Germline V lookup: CDR1 MNHEY, CDR2 SMNVEV (reference sequence). This CDR3 contains 13 residues. The CDR3 bases are TGTGCCAGCAGAGACAGGGTCGCCGGGGAGCTGTTTTTT. It encodes CASRDRVAGELFF.

This chain uses TRBV4-2 with TRBJ1-6; D ambiguous. Trimming shortened V by 0 bases and J by 6 bases, and 9 bases separated the two germline ends. Germline CDR1 LGHNA, CDR2 YNFKEQ. This CDR3 comprises 15 residues. CDR3 in DNA: TGTGCCAGCAGCCAAGATGCAGGCGTTAATTCACCCCTCCACTTT. It translates to CASSQDAGVNSPLHF.

This sequence joins TRBV30 and TRBJ2-7; 8 positions match TRBD1. CDR3 size: 16 residues. Germline V lookup: CDR1 GTSNPN, CDR2 SVGIG (reference sequence). V shed 0 bases and J 2 bases; nucleotides not matched to a gene: 9. CDR3 DNA: TGTGCCTGGAGTGTACGGACAGGGACCGTTCCCTACGAGCAGTACTTC. This gives the protein CAWSVRTGTVPYEQYF.

This chain connects TRBV30 to TRBJ1-2; D gene ambiguous. Germline V CDR1 and CDR2: GTSNPN, SVGIG (reference sequence). The CDR3 totals 13 residues. V gave up 4 bases and J gave up 2 bases, with 11 bases separating them. The CDR3 loop reads CAWKPLVNYGYTF. The CDR3 coding sequence is TGTGCCTGGAAACCGCTAGTCAACTATGGCTACACCTTC. The full variable domain, with the rest looked up from reference TRBV30 and TRBJ1-2, is SQTIHQWPATLVQPVGSPLSLECTVEGTSNPNLYWYRQAAGRGLQLLFYSVGIGQISSEVPQNLSASRPQDRQFILSSKKLLLSDSGFYLCAWKPLVNYGYTFGSGTRLTVV.

V is TRBV4-2 and J is TRBJ1-2, with 7 positions matching TRBD1. The CDR3 sequence is 21 residues long. The germline CDR1 and CDR2 sequences are LGHNA and YNFKEQ. V shed 4 bases, J shed 3 bases, and the junction held 26 bases outside the gene matches. The CDR3 sequence: CASSPTHPRPRQGRSYYGYTF. For the CDR3, the DNA is TGTGCCAGCAGCCCAACCCATCCCAGGCCCCGACAGGGCCGATCCTACTATGGCTACACCTTC.

V gene TRBV4-1 combines with J gene TRBJ2-5, with 11 bases aligning to TRBD2. With 1 base clipped from V and 4 bases from J, the junction kept 14 bases outside the gene matches. Germline loops: CDR1 MGHRA, CDR2 YSYEKL. The CDR3 has 19 amino acids. The CDR3 sequence: CASSQVGSPGLAVGETQYF. Here the CDR3 DNA reads TGCGCCAGCAGCCAAGTTGGGTCGCCGGGACTAGCGGTTGGAGAGACCCAGTACTTC.

This rearrangement joins TRBV19 to TRBJ2-7, with 8 bases that match TRBD2. The V and J ends lost 4 bases and 1 base, in that order; junction bases with no gene match: 6. The CDR3 consists of 15 residues. Per germline, CDR1 LNHDA and CDR2 SQIVND (reference sequence). This CDR3 is CASSSGGRPSYEQYF. DNA of the CDR3: TGTGCCAGTAGTAGCGGGGGGCGCCCTTCCTACGAGCAGTACTTC.

V usage is TRBV28 and J usage is TRBJ2-3, with 8 bases matching TRBD2. From germline, CDR1 is MDHEN and CDR2 SYDVKM. The CDR3 is made up of 18 amino acids. Unmatched junction bases numbered 15, after V lost 5 bases and J lost 2 bases. CDR3 amino acids: CASSLAGMWRGDTDTQYF. DNA for the CDR3: TGTGCCAGCAGTCTCGCCGGGATGTGGCGGGGGGACACAGATACGCAGTATTTT.